This passage covers 25 T cell receptor beta chains from one sample sequenced in a study of cytomegalovirus exposure and HLA in healthy donors. PCR employed 60 Vbeta and 13 Jbeta primers. Sequencing was performed with immunoSEQ multiplex PCR; in TCRdb, only in-frame clones are kept and a portion is missing. The data contain about 110,000 clones, more than 60% of them singletons. Material: PBMCs. These receptors all come from a woman between 40 and 55 years old in good health and CMV-seronegative.

Only a few counts were recorded for this clone. The rearrangement links TRBV4-2 to TRBJ1-5; TRBD1 matches 10 bases. CDR3 length: 16 residues. Germline V gene sequence: CDR1 LGHNA, CDR2 YNFKEQ. V was clipped by 0 bases and J by 7 bases; unmatched bases: 6. CDR3 bases: TGTGCCAGCAGCCAAGAGGAGGGACAGGGGTACCAGCCCCAGCATTTT. Amino acids: CASSQEEGQGYQPQHF.

The chain has TRBV5-1 and TRBJ1-2, with D possibly being TRBD1 (6 bases). Looked up from germline, CDR1 is SGHRS and CDR2 is YFSETQ. Trimming stripped 7 bases from V and 0 bases from J, with 19 bases between. CDR3 length equals 16 residues. The CDR3 loop reads CASGGGLDGANYGYTF. CDR3 DNA: TGCGCCAGCGGGGGGGGCCTAGACGGAGCTAACTATGGCTACACCTTC.

The genes are TRBV7-6 and TRBJ1-3; TRBD1 aligns across 8 bases. Per the germline V gene, CDR1 is SGHVS and CDR2 is FNYEAQ. CDR3 length: 16 residues. Unmatched junction bases numbered 10, after V lost 5 bases and J lost 4 bases. The CDR3 region has the DNA TGTGCCAGCAGCCCGTCCCCACAGGGGGGCGGAAACACCATATATTTT. Translating gives CASSPSPQGGGNTIYF.

V is TRBV11-2 and J is TRBJ1-1, with 7 nucleotides matching TRBD1. J was trimmed by 11 bases and V by 5 bases; bases with no gene match: 8. There are 12 residues in the CDR3. CDR1 is SGHAT, CDR2 FQNNGV, per germline. The CDR3 DNA reads TGTGCCAGCAGCCAAGATGACAGGGCGGCTTTCTTT. Translated: CASSQDDRAAFF.

This chain connects TRBV7-6 to TRBJ2-2; D is undetermined. Trimming removed 5 bases at V and 4 bases at J, with 11 bases between. The CDR3 is made up of 14 amino acids. CDR1 SGHVS and CDR2 FNYEAQ come from the germline V gene. The CDR3 DNA follows: TGTGCCAGCAGCACCCCCCCGGGCACCGGGGAGCTGTTTTTT. It is translated as CASSTPPGTGELFF.

This clone occurred a few times. J is TRBJ1-3 and V is TRBV7-9; maybe TRBD1 (5 bases). V was cut by 1 base and J by 2 bases, with 9 bases left in between. CDR1 and CDR2 from the germline V gene are SEHNR and FQNEAQ (reference sequence). The length of the CDR3 is 15 residues. In DNA, the CDR3 is TGTGCCAGCAGCTTAGTTCAGGGCACTGGAAACACCATATATTTT. This encodes CASSLVQGTGNTIYF.

Points on this clone: Distinct nucleotide sequences in the sample also encode this CDR3. The J gene is TRBJ1-4, the V gene TRBV7-9; TRBD1 matches at 11 bases. Germline V lookup: CDR1 SEHNR, CDR2 FQNEAQ (reference sequence). V dropped 3 bases and J dropped 4; count of bases not matched to a gene: 1. The CDR3 runs 15 residues. In DNA form, the CDR3 reads TGTGCCAGCAGCTTGGGACAGGGGGATAATGAAAAACTGTTTTTT. It specifies CASSLGQGDNEKLFF.

Note on this clone: At one end the junction does not follow the germline gene, possibly because of a read error. The rearrangement joins TRBV7-9 to TRBJ2-3; D is possibly TRBD1 (5 bases). Germline CDR1 is SEHNR and CDR2 is FQNEAQ (reference sequence). The CDR3 has 16 amino acids. The DNA of the CDR3 is TGTTCCAGCAGCTTATCGGACCCAGGGAGCACAGATACGCAGTATTTT. Amino acids: CSSSLSDPGSTDTQYF. Full variable domain (missing parts from reference TRBV7-9 and TRBJ2-3): DTGVSQNPRHKITKRGQNVTFRCDPISEHNRLYWYRQTLGQGPEFLTYFQNEAQLEKSRLLSDRFSAERPKGSFSTLEIQRTEQGDSAMYLCSSSLSDPGSTDTQYFGPGTRLTVL.

The chain has TRBV21-1 and TRBJ2-1; the D segment call TRBD2 is taken from the table without a DNA check. TRBV21-1 is a pseudogene locus. CDR3 length: 15 amino acids. The CDR3 DNA reads as TGTGCCAGCAGCAAAGTCCTAGCGGCGCGTAATGAGCAGTTCTTC. Its translation: CASSKVLAARNEQFF.

This rearrangement joins TRBV2 to TRBJ1-1; 11 bases are a match to TRBD1. Germline CDR1 SNHLY, CDR2 FYNNEI. This CDR3 is 12 amino acids long. CDR3 sequence: CARGTGGTEAFF. The CDR3 coding sequence is TGTGCGCGGGGGACAGGGGGCACTGAAGCTTTCTTT. The full variable domain, completed using reference TRBV2 and TRBJ1-1, is EPEVTQTPSHQVTQMGQEVILRCVPISNHLYFYWYRQILGQKVEFLVSFYNNEISEKSEIFDDQFSVERPDGSNFTLKIRSTKLEDSAMYFCARGTGGTEAFFGQGTRLTVV.

The chain couples TRBV7-3 to TRBJ2-2; TRBD2 aligns across 9 bases. With 5 bases clipped from V and 7 bases from J, the junction kept 8 bases outside the gene matches. CDR1 is SGHTA, CDR2 FQGTGA, per germline. This CDR3 is built from 15 residues. The CDR3 sequence is CASSRSGGYGGELFF. CDR3 DNA sequence: TGTGCCAGCAGCCGTAGCGGGGGCTACGGCGGGGAGCTGTTTTTT. The full variable domain, in which reference TRBV7-3 and TRBJ2-2 provide the parts outside the CDR3, is GAGVSQTPSNKVTEKGKYVELRCDPISGHTALYWYRQSLGQGPEFLIYFQGTGAADDSGLPNDRFFAVRPEGSVSTLKIQRTERGDSAVYLCASSRSGGYGGELFFGEGSRLTVL.

The V gene is TRBV4-3, the J gene TRBJ1-4, with a tentative D call TRBD1 (5 bases). This CDR3 region has 15 residues. Germline V gene sequence: CDR1 LGHNA, CDR2 YSLEER. V lost 0 bases and J lost 4, with 9 bases in between. CDR3 sequence (DNA): TGCGCCAGCAGCCAAGATGTGGGGCGTAATGAAAAACTGTTTTTT. It encodes CASSQDVGRNEKLFF.

This chain's CDR3 is CASSPGQGANLAYEQYF. The CDR3 DNA is TGTGCCAGCTCCCCGGGACAGGGGGCCAACTTGGCCTACGAGCAGTACTTC. The chain employs TRBV18 and TRBJ2-7, with TRBD1 matching 12 bases. The germline CDR1 and CDR2 sequences are KGHSH and LQKENI. The CDR3 is 17 residues long. With V trimmed by 6 bases and J by 2 bases, 11 bases remained unmatched.

Of note for this clone: Other DNA sequences in this specimen translate into the identical CDR3. The rearrangement uses TRBV9 and TRBJ2-1, with 9 bases matching TRBD1. CDR1 SGDLS and CDR2 YYNGEE come from the germline V gene. With 0 bases clipped from V and 2 bases from J, the junction kept 3 bases outside the gene matches. CDR3 length equals 16 residues. In nucleotides, the CDR3 is TGTGCCAGCAGCGTAGCCGGGACAGGGACCTACAATGAGCAGTTCTTC. Translated: CASSVAGTGTYNEQFF.

The chain recombines TRBV6-6 with TRBJ2-7, with D possibly matching TRBD1 (5 bases). Trimming removed 2 bases from V and 3 bases from J, with 17 bases in between. The CDR3 has 16 residues. Looked up from germline, CDR1 is MNHNY and CDR2 is SVGAGI (reference sequence). In nucleotides, the CDR3 is TGTGCCAGCAGTTACGGCACAGGAACCAAAAACTACGAGCAGTACTTC. Translation: CASSYGTGTKNYEQYF.

This clone was observed a handful of times. V usage is TRBV6-5 and J usage is TRBJ2-7; the match to TRBD2 covers 8 bases. The CDR3 is 14 amino acids. V lost 5 bases, J lost 4 bases, and 7 bases stayed unmatched. The V gene's germline CDR1 is MNHEY and CDR2 SVGAGI. The CDR3 bases are TGTGCCAGCAGTGCCGCGGGGGGCACTTACGAGCAGTACTTC. Translated: CASSAAGGTYEQYF.

This clone was observed a handful of times. The V and J genes are TRBV7-6 and TRBJ2-2; 9 nucleotides line up with TRBD2. The V and J ends lost 1 base and 2 bases, in that order; junction bases with no gene match: 5. This CDR3 region has 17 residues. Germline CDR1 is SGHVS and CDR2 is FNYEAQ. The CDR3 sequence: CASSLDGGGANTGELFF. The CDR3 DNA follows: TGTGCCAGCAGCTTAGACGGCGGGGGGGCCAACACCGGGGAGCTGTTTTTT.

This clone showed up just a few times. The CDR3 region is CASGLGTGREKLFF. The CDR3 coding sequence is TGTGCTAGTGGTTTGGGGACAGGACGTGAAAAACTGTTTTTT. The J gene is TRBJ1-4, the V gene TRBV12-5, with 7 bases fitting TRBD1. The CDR3 is made up of 14 amino acids. The J segment lost 7 bases and the V segment lost 1 base, leaving 3 bases of the junction unmatched. In germline, CDR1 is LGHNT, CDR2 FRNRAP.

The CDR3 DNA sequence: TGTGCCAGCAGCACAATATGGGTCCGGGGGGCGAGCTATGGCTACACCTTC. The encoded protein is CASSTIWVRGASYGYTF. The rearrangement joins TRBV7-8 to TRBJ1-2, with D maybe TRBD1 (6 bases). The CDR3 is 17 amino acids. V gave up 5 bases and J gave up 4 bases, with 23 bases separating them. Germline V gene sequence: CDR1 SGHVS, CDR2 FQNEAQ.

The rearrangement joins TRBV7-2 to TRBJ2-7; a possible D gene is TRBD2 (7 bases). The better agreement between TRBJ2-1 and the DNA end casts doubt on the J call. The CDR3 covers 14 residues. Germline assignment: CDR1 SGHTA and CDR2 FQGNSA. The CDR3 nucleotides read TGTGCCAGCAGCCTCCGACTAGCAGGGGATGAGCAGTTCTTC. It encodes CASSLRLAGDEQFF.

By share, this clone counts as medium-sized. This chain uses TRBV2 with TRBJ1-1; 11 bases are a match to TRBD1. This CDR3 is 15 amino acids long. Germline loops: CDR1 SNHLY, CDR2 FYNNEI. With 10 bases clipped from V and 1 base from J, the junction kept 8 bases outside the gene matches. CDR3 protein: CATQGTGGRNTEAFF. CDR3 bases: TGTGCCACCCAAGGGACAGGGGGAAGGAACACTGAAGCTTTCTTT.

This sequence joins TRBV7-2 and TRBJ2-5; 10 nucleotides align to TRBD1. The DNA end is a closer match to TRBJ2-7, so the J assignment may be wrong. CDR1 and CDR2 (germline): SGHTA, FQGNSA. The CDR3 has 15 residues. The CDR3 sequence is CASSYFRDRGHEQYF. Here the CDR3 DNA reads TGTGCCAGCAGCTACTTCCGGGACAGGGGCCACGAGCAGTACTTC.

The chain carries TRBV7-6 and TRBJ2-7; TRBD2 agrees at 8 bases. The CDR3 runs 15 residues. Trimming removed 5 bases from V and 0 bases from J; junction bases left unmatched: 6. CDR1 is SGHVS and CDR2 is FNYEAQ in the germline V gene. CDR3: CASSPAGTSSYEQYF. The DNA for the CDR3 is TGTGCCAGCAGCCCAGCCGGGACTAGCTCCTACGAGCAGTACTTC.

Only a few counts were recorded for this clone. The CDR3 is CASSDNGGFYNEQFF. The CDR3 DNA reads TGTGCCAGCAGTGACAACGGGGGGTTCTACAATGAGCAGTTCTTC. The chain is built from TRBV6-1 and TRBJ2-1; 7 bases align to TRBD2. V gave up 3 bases and J gave up 3 bases; unmatched junction bases: 5. The CDR3 sequence is 15 residues long. Germline CDR1 is MNHNS and CDR2 is SASEGT.

The V and J genes are TRBV5-8 and TRBJ2-1; D perhaps matches TRBD1 (6 bases). There are 16 residues in the CDR3. Trimming shortened V by 1 base and J by 4 bases, and 15 bases separated the two germline ends. CDR1 and CDR2 from the germline V gene are SGHTS and YDEGEE. The CDR3 bases are TGTGCCAGCAGCTTGTTGGGGGCAACAAAATACAATGAGCAGTTCTTC. Its translation is CASSLLGATKYNEQFF.